This TCR beta chain was sequenced for a study of radiation and T cells in renal cell carcinoma. The germline CDR1 and CDR2 sequences are SGHKS and YYEKEE (reference sequence). CDR3 length: 13 residues. The J segment lost 4 bases and the V segment lost 4 bases, leaving 4 bases of the junction unmatched. The method was immunoSEQ multiplex PCR; TCRdb's version includes in-frame clones alone and lacks a portion of them. Of more than 3,500 clones listed, over 60% are singletons. As for treatment: treatment-naive control, cytoreductive nephrectomy. Controls were unirradiated tumors from treatment-naive cytoreductive nephrectomy patients.

The input for sequencing was tumor tissue, taken from a patient whose treatment was nephrectomy without radiotherapy. The rearrangement uses TRBV5-5 and TRBJ1-2; 7 bases map to TRBD1. This clonotype was obtained from a man aged 45-60 years with renal cell carcinoma. As DNA, the CDR3 is TGTGCCAGCAGCGAACAGGGGACCTATGGCTACACCTTC. Its protein product is CASSEQGTYGYTF.